A selection of T cell receptor beta chains follows, all from one sample in a study of glioma-infiltrating T cells after dendritic cell vaccination. Profiling relied on immunoSEQ multiplex PCR, and the TCRdb table lists in-frame clones only, not all of them. The sample includes more than 75,000 clones, roughly four fifths seen only once; the top ten take roughly 6.8%. The sequencing used blood, collected after dendritic cell vaccination. These receptors originate from a human donor with glioblastoma. The CDR3 runs from the conserved cysteine through the conserved F or W. The order of the fields is clone size, D gene, J gene, V gene, CDR3 protein, CDR3 DNA. D genes are given only for firm matches. Some rows have no size entry. The others give once, few or many, or a class for an expanded clone.

NA TRBD1 TRBJ1-3 TRBV6-5 CASSSTGGAHGNTIYF TGTGCCAGCAGTTCAACAGGGGGCGCGCATGGAAACACCATATATTTT
NA NA TRBJ1-2 TRBV9 CASSPGTSYGYTF TGTGCCAGCAGCCCCGGGACATCCTATGGCTACACCTTC
NA TRBD1 TRBJ1-5 TRBV19 CASSIARGRRDQPQHF TGTGCCAGTAGTATAGCCAGGGGGCGAAGGGATCAGCCCCAGCATTTT
NA TRBD1 TRBJ1-4 TRBV6-1 CASSETGGGEKLFF TGTGCCAGCAGTGAAACAGGGGGGGGTGAAAAACTGTTTTTT
NA NA TRBJ2-2 TRBV6-5 CASSLSVPDTGELFF TGTGCCAGCTCTCTTAGCGTACCGGACACCGGGGAGCTGTTTTTT
NA NA TRBJ1-1 TRBV4-1 CASSRQQGGGTEAFF TGCGCCAGCAGCCGGCAACAGGGCGGGGGCACTGAAGCTTTCTTT
few NA TRBJ2-7 TRBV5-6 CASSRTWSSYEQYF TGTGCCAGCAGTCGGACTTGGAGCTCCTACGAGCAGTACTTC
NA TRBD2 TRBJ2-7 TRBV4-2 CASSQELRGTPYEQYF TGTGCCAGCAGCCAAGAACTGCGGGGGACTCCCTACGAGCAGTACTTC
NA TRBD1 TRBJ1-6 TRBV19 CASRDGTGGVYNSPLHF TGTGCCAGTAGGGATGGGACAGGGGGCGTCTATAATTCACCCCTCCACTTT
NA NA TRBJ2-5 TRBV29-1 CSVEVSAQETQYF TGCAGCGTTGAAGTTAGCGCCCAAGAGACCCAGTACTTC
once TRBD1 TRBJ1-4 TRBV6-6 CASSLPTGATNEKLFF TGTGCCAGCAGTTTACCGACAGGGGCAACTAATGAAAAACTGTTTTTT
NA TRBD1 TRBJ1-2 TRBV2 CASTMDREGGYTF TGTGCCAGCACCATGGACAGGGAGGGTGGCTACACCTTC
many NA TRBJ1-1 TRBV6-6 CASSYSEVTEAFF TGTGCCAGCAGTTACTCAGAGGTCACTGAAGCTTTCTTT
once TRBD1 TRBJ1-5 TRBV30 CAWSVPGGDNQPQHF TGTGCCTGGAGTGTACCAGGGGGCGACAATCAGCCCCAGCATTTT
NA TRBD2 TRBJ2-3 TRBV19 CASTVAGGVTDTQYF TGTGCCAGTACCGTAGCGGGGGGGGTCACAGATACGCAGTATTTT
NA NA TRBJ2-6 TRBV7-2 CASSSRAQGTLSGANVLTF TGTGCCAGCAGCTCCAGAGCACAGGGAACCCTCTCTGGGGCCAACGTCCTGACTTTC
NA NA TRBJ1-6 TRBV13 CASSLGLAGELSPLHF TGTGCCAGCAGCTTAGGCCTAGCAGGGGAACTTTCACCCCTCCACTTT
NA NA TRBJ1-1 TRBV5-1 CASSWSGEGIVEAFF TGCGCCAGCAGCTGGAGCGGGGAGGGAATCGTTGAAGCTTTCTTT
few NA TRBJ1-1 TRBV5-4 CASSLAGRTEAFF TGTGCCAGCAGCTTGGCAGGAAGGACTGAAGCTTTCTTT
NA NA TRBJ2-7 TRBV19 CASSLAFSSYEQYF TGTGCCAGTAGTCTCGCCTTCAGCTCCTACGAGCAGTACTTC
NA NA TRBJ2-3 TRBV10-3 CAISETVDTQYF TGTGCCATCAGCGAAACAGTAGATACGCAGTATTTT
NA TRBD2 TRBJ2-5 TRBV11-2 CASSSGLAGGIRQYF TGTGCCAGCAGCTCCGGACTAGCGGGGGGTATACGCCAGTACTTC
NA NA TRBJ1-2 TRBV28 CASSPGAERQVYGYTF TGTGCCAGCAGTCCAGGCGCGGAACGACAGGTCTATGGCTACACCTTC
NA NA TRBJ1-6 TRBV7-7 CASSRGGDSPLHF TGTGCTAGCAGCCGGGGGGGTGATTCACCCCTCCACTTT
few TRBD1 TRBJ1-4 TRBV5-8 CASARDRGWDEKLFF TGTGCCAGCGCTAGAGACAGGGGATGGGATGAAAAACTGTTTTTT
NA NA TRBJ1-2 TRBV7-2 CASSPDGRDYGYTF TGTGCCAGCAGCCCTGATGGCAGGGACTATGGCTACACCTTC
once NA TRBJ2-5 TRBV5-4 CASSLDRAETQYF TGTGCCAGCAGCTTGGACAGGGCAGAGACCCAGTACTTC
once TRBD1 TRBJ1-4 TRBV7-2 CASSLEGASNEKLFF TGTGCCAGCAGCTTAGAGGGGGCGAGTAATGAAAAACTGTTTTTT
NA NA TRBJ1-5 TRBV7-2 CASSLGSGGLNQPQHF TGTGCCAGCAGCTTAGGGTCAGGTGGCCTCAATCAGCCCCAGCATTTT
NA NA TRBJ1-5 TRBV19 CASSAGQTNQPQHF TGTGCCAGTAGCGCTGGGCAGACGAATCAGCCCCAGCATTTT
NA NA TRBJ1-1 TRBV5-4 CASSPDSHTDTEAFF TGTGCCAGCAGCCCGGACTCCCATACCGACACTGAAGCTTTCTTT
NA TRBD1 TRBJ1-2 TRBV5-1 CASSLEGGFYTF TGCGCCAGCAGCTTGGAAGGGGGCTTCTACACCTTC
NA TRBD1 TRBJ2-5 TRBV7-7 CASSSTGQETQYF TGTGCTAGCAGCTCGACAGGGCAAGAGACCCAGTACTTC
NA TRBD2 TRBJ2-3 TRBV6-4 CASSEGQRGADTQYF TGTGCCAGCAGTGAGGGCCAGCGGGGAGCGGATACGCAGTATTTT
NA NA TRBJ2-1 TRBV7-6 CASATQGGAYNEQFF TGTGCCAGCGCGACTCAGGGGGGCGCCTACAATGAGCAGTTCTTC